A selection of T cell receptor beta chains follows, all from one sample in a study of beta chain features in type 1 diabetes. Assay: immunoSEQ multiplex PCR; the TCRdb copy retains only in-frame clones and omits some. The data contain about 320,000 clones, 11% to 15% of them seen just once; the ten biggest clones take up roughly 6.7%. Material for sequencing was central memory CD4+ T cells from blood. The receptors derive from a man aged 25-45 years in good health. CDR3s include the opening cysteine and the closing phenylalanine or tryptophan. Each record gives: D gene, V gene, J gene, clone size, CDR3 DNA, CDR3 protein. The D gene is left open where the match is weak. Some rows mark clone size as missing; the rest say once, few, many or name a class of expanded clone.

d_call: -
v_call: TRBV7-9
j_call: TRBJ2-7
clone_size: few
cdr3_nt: TGTGCCAGCAGCCAGGCGGCCGAGCAGTACTTC
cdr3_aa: CASSQAAEQYF

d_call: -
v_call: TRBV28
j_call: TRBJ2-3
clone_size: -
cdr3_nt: TGTGCCAGCAGTTTATCCGACGGGTCCCTAGGAACAGATACGCAGTATTTT
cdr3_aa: CASSLSDGSLGTDTQYF

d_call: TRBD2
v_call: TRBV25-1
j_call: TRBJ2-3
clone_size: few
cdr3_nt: TGTGCCAGCAGTCGCGGGGGGGCGGTTGCAGATACGCAGTATTTT
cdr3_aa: CASSRGGAVADTQYF

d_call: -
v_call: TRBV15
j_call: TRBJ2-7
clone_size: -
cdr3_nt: TGTGCCACCAGTGCAGGGGTTTTGGCTCCCTACGAGCAGTACTTC
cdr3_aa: CATSAGVLAPYEQYF

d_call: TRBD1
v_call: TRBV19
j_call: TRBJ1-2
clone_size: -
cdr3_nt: TGTGCCAGTAGTATAGGACAGGGCAACTATGGCTACACCTTC
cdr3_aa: CASSIGQGNYGYTF

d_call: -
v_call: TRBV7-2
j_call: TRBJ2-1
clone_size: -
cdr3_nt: TGTGCCAGCAGCTTTGGGTATCAGGGTGAGCAGTTCTTC
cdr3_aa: CASSFGYQGEQFF

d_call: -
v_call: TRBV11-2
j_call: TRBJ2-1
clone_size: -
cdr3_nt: TGTGCCAGCAGCTTAGAGAGCAATGAGCAGTTCTTC
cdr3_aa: CASSLESNEQFF

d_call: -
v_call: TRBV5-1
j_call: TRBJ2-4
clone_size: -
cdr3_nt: TGCGCCAGCAGTTTGCAGGGAGCGGTCAAAAACATTCAGTACTTC
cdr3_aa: CASSLQGAVKNIQYF

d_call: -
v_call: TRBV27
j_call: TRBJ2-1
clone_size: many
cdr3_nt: TGTGCCAGCAGTTCGACACTAGACCGGATCAATGAGCAGTTCTTC
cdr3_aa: CASSSTLDRINEQFF

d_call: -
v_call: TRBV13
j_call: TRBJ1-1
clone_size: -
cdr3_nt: TGTGCCAGCAGCTTAGGGGGCGGGGACACTGAAGCTTTCTTT
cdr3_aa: CASSLGGGDTEAFF